Here is one TCR beta chain with its context. The antigen remains undetermined. Clones were read by immunoSEQ multiplex PCR, and TCRdb kept only the in-frame ones, dropping some. The sample comprises about 98,000 clones, approximately 90% of which are singletons, and around 3.9% rests with the top ten. This sample was taken from a study of cytomegalovirus exposure and HLA in healthy donors. Study background: The roughly 120 validation repertoires, a later analysis reported, used the same platform as the 666 first-cohort repertoires.

Findings and limits, study-wide: In the approximately 130 validation repertoires, a later analysis found that first-cohort TCR clusters tended to co-occur. Listed as cytomegalovirus-associated were over 150 TCR beta chains.

CDR3 length: 15 residues. Germline CDR1 reads SGDLS; CDR2 reads YYNGEE. Germline trimming cut 4 bases from V and 1 base from J; bases unmatched to any gene: 5. Source material: PBMCs. This receptor was identified in a woman aged 25-40 years in good health and CMV-seronegative. This chain connects TRBV9 to TRBJ1-1; 9 nucleotides match TRBD1. The CDR3 region has the DNA TGTGCCAGCAGCCCCACGGGACAGGGGAACACTGAAGCTTTCTTT. Translating gives CASSPTGQGNTEAFF. The full variable domain, rest sourced from reference TRBV9 and TRBJ1-1, is DSGVTQTPKHLITATGQRVTLRCSPRSGDLSVYWYQQSLDQGLQFLIQYYNGEERAKGNILERFSAQQFPDLHSELNLSSLELGDSALYFCASSPTGQGNTEAFFGQGTRLTVV.